Many counts were recorded for the clone carrying this TCR beta chain. TCRdb itself ran the 5' RACE reads through MiXCR, one entry per CDR3 protein. The data hold 300,000 to 350,000 distinct CDR3 sequences, with 3.5% to 5% observed a single time. This entry comes from a study of T cells after yellow fever vaccination. The TCR originated in a man younger than 30 who received the YFV17D yellow fever vaccine. Sequencing was performed on PBMCs, taken 15 days after the yellow fever booster vaccination.

CDR3 sequence reads: CASSLDVSSTDTQYF. The CDR3 nucleotides read TGCGCCAGCAGCTTGGACGTTAGTAGCACAGATACGCAGTATTTT. J is TRBJ2-3 and V is TRBV5-1; D is unclear. V was trimmed by 0 bases and J by 0 bases, leaving 8 bases between them. The CDR3 loop spans 15 amino acids. The germline V gene encodes CDR1 SGHRS and CDR2 YFSETQ.